The 10 T cell receptor beta chains below come from one sample, sequenced in a study of cytotoxic CD8 clonotypes in ibrutinib-treated CLL. Measured with immunoSEQ multiplex PCR; TCRdb has only the in-frame clones, and not every one. The sample yields some 70,000 clones, 75% to 95% seen once. The specimen was PBMCs, collected after 12 months of ibrutinib treatment. These receptors were obtained from a human donor with chronic lymphocytic leukemia.

The chain carries TRBV7-2 and TRBJ2-5; D gene unclear. Per germline, CDR1 SGHTA and CDR2 FQGNSA. Trimming pared 5 bases from V and 2 bases from J, leaving 6 bases between. CDR3 length equals 12 residues. The CDR3 nucleotides read TGTGCCAGCAGCCACTCTCAAGAGACCCAGTACTTC. Its translation: CASSHSQETQYF.

This chain joins TRBV5-1 and TRBJ2-5; D is uncertain. Trimming left V 0 bases short and J 2 bases short, with 14 bases between. CDR1 and CDR2 (germline): SGHRS, YFSETQ. The CDR3 runs to 16 residues. The DNA for the CDR3 is TGCGCCAGCAGCTTGGGGACCAAACCAAAGCAAGAGACCCAGTACTTC. This sequence encodes CASSLGTKPKQETQYF. The full variable domain, its missing parts supplied by reference TRBV5-1 and TRBJ2-5, is KAGVTQTPRYLIKTRGQQVTLSCSPISGHRSVSWYQQTPGQGLQFLFEYFSETQRNKGNFPGRFSGRQFSNSRSEMNVSTLELGDSALYLCASSLGTKPKQETQYFGPGTRLLVL.

The V and J genes are TRBV2 and TRBJ2-2, with 10 positions matching TRBD2. The CDR3 loop spans 16 amino acids. Trimming took 2 bases from V and 3 from J; bases not matched to a gene: 3. Per germline, CDR1 SNHLY and CDR2 FYNNEI. Written as DNA, the CDR3 is TGTGCCAGCAGTGAATGGCTAGCGGGAGACACCGGGGAGCTGTTTTTT. Protein: CASSEWLAGDTGELFF.

The V and J genes are TRBV28 and TRBJ2-3; D possibly corresponds to TRBD1 (6 bases). There are 16 residues in the CDR3. Looked up from germline, CDR1 is MDHEN and CDR2 is SYDVKM. With 6 bases removed from V and 2 bases from J, the gap between germline ends came to 18 bases. The CDR3 loop reads CASSSLGGSATDTQYF. The CDR3 region has the DNA TGTGCCAGCAGCTCCTTAGGGGGATCGGCCACAGATACGCAGTATTTT.

This clone was observed once. This sequence joins TRBV6-5 and TRBJ2-2; D unresolved. CDR3 length: 15 residues. V was clipped by 5 bases and J by 0 bases, with 10 bases between them. From germline, CDR1 is MNHEY and CDR2 SVGAGI. The DNA for the CDR3 is TGTGCCAGCAGTATGGCAGCCTCGAACACCGGGGAGCTGTTTTTT. Protein: CASSMAASNTGELFF.

This rearrangement joins TRBV30 to TRBJ1-3; D uncertain. Germline CDR1 and CDR2: GTSNPN and SVGIG (reference sequence). The V and J ends lost 3 bases and 4 bases respectively, with 16 bases between them. This CDR3 is 15 amino acids long. DNA for the CDR3: TGTGCCTGGAGGAACCCGCAGGTTCAAGGAAACACCATATATTTT. It specifies CAWRNPQVQGNTIYF.

This clone was observed a single time. The chain employs TRBV5-1 and TRBJ2-7; a weak D match, TRBD2 (5 bases). Trimming cost V 0 bases and J 7 bases, with 8 bases left between them. The germline V gene has CDR1 SGHRS and CDR2 YFSETQ. This CDR3 is 12 amino acids long. CDR3 amino acids: CASSLVTREQYF. The CDR3 DNA follows: TGCGCCAGCAGCTTGGTTACTAGAGAGCAGTACTTC.

The gene calls are TRBV25-1 and TRBJ1-1; D may be TRBD1 (5 bases). V lost 2 bases and J 3 bases, leaving 10 bases between the germline ends. The CDR3 spans 14 residues. The germline V gene has CDR1 MGHDK and CDR2 SYGVNS. CDR3 nucleotide sequence: TGTGCCAGCAGTGAACGGGGGGTTCACACTGAAGCTTTCTTT. Translating gives CASSERGVHTEAFF.

This chain joins TRBV6-5 and TRBJ2-1; no clear D. From germline, CDR1 is MNHEY and CDR2 SVGAGI. The CDR3 runs 15 residues. Trimming left V 0 bases short and J 5 bases short, with 11 bases between. The CDR3 region is CASSYSGGADNEQFF. CDR3 in DNA: TGTGCCAGCAGTTACTCTGGCGGAGCCGACAATGAGCAGTTCTTC.

The chain is built from TRBV27 and TRBJ2-7; 7 bases align to TRBD2. Germline values: CDR1 MNHEY, CDR2 SMNVEV (reference sequence). The length of the CDR3 is 13 residues. V was clipped by 2 bases and J by 4 bases; unmatched bases: 2. The CDR3 nucleotides are TGTGCCAGCAGTTTAGGGGGGGGTTACGAGCAGTACTTC. The encoded protein is CASSLGGGYEQYF.